These 20 T cell receptor beta chains share one sample of origin, sequenced in a study of T cell changes during pregnancy in multiple sclerosis. The repertoire was sequenced with immunoSEQ multiplex PCR; TCRdb's copy has only in-frame clones and lacks some. The sample contains 85,000 to 130,000 clones, 90% to 95% of which appear only once. The sample here was peripheral blood, taken in the second trimester of pregnancy. The receptor set was obtained from a female donor with multiple sclerosis, enrolled in a pregnancy study.

The chain links TRBV18 to TRBJ2-6; TRBD1 is a possible D gene (6 bases). V was cut by 3 bases and J by 2 bases, with 17 bases left in between. Germline V gene sequence: CDR1 KGHSH, CDR2 LQKENI. The CDR3 sequence is 18 residues long. CDR3 nucleotides: TGTGCCAGCTCACCCTTCATCTCAGGGGAAACTGGGGCCAACGTCCTGACTTTC. This codes for CASSPFISGETGANVLTF.

The genes are TRBV10-2 and TRBJ1-2, with a possible D match to TRBD1 (6 bases). The CDR3 is 15 residues long. Germline V gives CDR1 WSHSY, CDR2 SAAADI. Trimming stripped 1 base from V and 1 base from J, with 10 bases between. The CDR3 sequence is CASSEYREGNYGYTF. CDR3 in DNA: TGCGCCAGCAGTGAGTACAGGGAGGGTAACTATGGCTACACCTTC.

CDR3 sequence reads: CASSLAPGQNNSPLHF. The CDR3, as DNA: TGTGCCAGCAGCTTGGCGCCAGGCCAGAACAATTCACCCCTCCACTTT. The rearrangement joins TRBV5-5 to TRBJ1-6; unclear D gene. The CDR3 sequence is 16 residues long. CDR1 and CDR2 (germline): SGHKS, YYEKEE (reference sequence). The germline V and J ends were trimmed by 0 bases and 7 bases, with 14 bases remaining between them.

This clone was seen a handful of times. The rearrangement joins TRBV7-9 to TRBJ1-1; D is unclear. This CDR3 is 13 amino acids long. The germline CDR1 and CDR2 sequences are SEHNR and FQNEAQ (reference sequence). V was trimmed by 6 bases and J by 6 bases, leaving 14 bases between them. Written as DNA, the CDR3 is TGTGCCAGCAGTTACTCGGAGGGCGCTGAAGCTTTCTTT. Translation: CASSYSEGAEAFF.

This sequence joins TRBV7-2 and TRBJ2-7, with TRBD1 as a possible D gene (6 bases). V was shortened by 0 bases and J by 4 bases, with 7 bases between the two germline ends. The CDR3 is 13 residues long. Per germline, CDR1 SGHTA and CDR2 FQGNSA. The CDR3 DNA reads as TGTGCCAGCAGCTTAGCCGACAGGTACGAGCAGTACTTC. It codes for CASSLADRYEQYF.

This clone was detected once. The genes are TRBV30 and TRBJ1-2, with D unclear. CDR1 is GTSNPN and CDR2 is SVGIG in the germline V gene (reference sequence). The CDR3 runs to 14 residues. The germline V and J ends were trimmed by 4 bases and 5 bases, with 17 bases remaining between them. CDR3 amino acids: CAWNRGRQDYGYTF. The CDR3 nucleotides are TGTGCCTGGAACCGAGGGAGGCAGGATTATGGCTACACCTTC.

The CDR3 region is CASSLGGTGGKDEQYF. DNA for the CDR3: TGCGCCAGCAGCCTGGGCGGGACAGGGGGTAAAGACGAGCAGTACTTC. V and J are TRBV5-1 and TRBJ2-7, with 11 bases lining up with TRBD1. Looked up from germline, CDR1 is SGHRS and CDR2 is YFSETQ. V trimming: 4 bases; J trimming: 5 bases; junction bases outside the gene matches: 11. The CDR3 spans 16 residues.

This clone has a single count. This rearrangement joins TRBV7-3 to TRBJ2-3; D possibly corresponds to TRBD2 (5 bases). From germline, CDR1 is SGHTA and CDR2 FQGTGA. CDR3 length: 13 amino acids. V was shortened by 5 bases and J by 11 bases, with 17 bases between the two germline ends. CDR3 DNA: TGTGCCAGCAGCCCCCAGGATGGCGGGCAGCAGTATTTT. It translates to CASSPQDGGQQYF.

The chain employs TRBV5-1 and TRBJ2-7; D uncertain. CDR1 is SGHRS and CDR2 is YFSETQ in the germline V gene. The CDR3 sequence is 11 residues long. Trimming took off 0 bases at V and 6 bases at J, with 4 bases between the two ends. CDR3 in DNA: TGCGCCAGCAGCTTGGCCGGCGAGCAGTACTTC. Protein product: CASSLAGEQYF.

The chain employs TRBV6-6 and TRBJ1-1; no firm D call. V was pared by 5 bases and J by 0 bases, with 7 bases between. CDR3 length: 13 amino acids. Germline CDR1 is MNHNY and CDR2 is SVGAGI (reference sequence). CDR3 residues: CASSPGLNTEAFF. The CDR3 coding sequence is TGTGCCAGCAGTCCCGGGTTGAACACTGAAGCTTTCTTT.

J is TRBJ1-4 and V is TRBV18, with D unresolved. This CDR3 region has 13 residues. Germline-derived CDR1 and CDR2 are KGHSH and LQKENI. Trimming stripped 3 bases from V and 8 bases from J, with 10 bases between. As DNA, the CDR3 is TGTGCCAGCTCACCCAGATCGGGGGAAAAACTGTTTTTT. Translation: CASSPRSGEKLFF.

The V call is TRBV6-1, the J call TRBJ1-2, with 7 bases matching TRBD1. The germline V gene has CDR1 MNHNS and CDR2 SASEGT. CDR3 length: 13 amino acids. J gave up 7 bases and V 4 bases, and 6 bases lay outside the gene matches. CDR3 sequence reads: CASSVGQVTGYTF. In DNA form, the CDR3 reads TGTGCCAGCAGTGTCGGACAGGTCACTGGCTACACCTTC.

The rearrangement links TRBV6-5 to TRBJ2-5; 13 nucleotides align to TRBD2. This CDR3 has 16 residues. Trimming removed 2 bases from V and 2 bases from J; junction bases left unmatched: 2. Germline assignment: CDR1 MNHEY and CDR2 SVGAGI. The CDR3 protein is CASSYPGLAGQETQYF. CDR3 coding DNA: TGTGCCAGCAGTTACCCGGGACTAGCGGGACAAGAGACCCAGTACTTC.

This clone was detected once. The chain combines TRBV5-6 with TRBJ2-7; D is perhaps TRBD2 (6 bases). Germline V CDR1 and CDR2: SGHDT, YYEEEE. The CDR3 is made up of 14 amino acids. The V and J ends lost 1 base and 4 bases respectively, with 12 bases between them. The CDR3 region has the DNA TGTGCCAGCAGCTTGCGGGGGATTGAATACGAGCAGTACTTC. Its translation: CASSLRGIEYEQYF.

This chain connects TRBV5-1 to TRBJ1-4; 7 bases align to TRBD1. The CDR3 covers 15 residues. Germline values: CDR1 SGHRS, CDR2 YFSETQ. J lost 5 bases, V lost 1 base, and 5 bases had no gene match. CDR3 loop: CASSLRTGENEKLFF. In DNA, the CDR3 is TGCGCCAGCAGCTTGAGAACAGGGGAGAATGAAAAACTGTTTTTT.

This chain uses TRBV23-1 with TRBJ2-5; 9 nucleotides match TRBD1. TRBV23-1 is placed among ORFs of uncertain function. Trimming cost V 0 bases and J 5 bases; bases outside gene matches: 7. This CDR3 contains 16 residues. CDR3 sequence (DNA): TGCGCCAGCAGTCAATCGGAACAGGGGGCAGGGGAGACCCAGTACTTC. It specifies CASSQSEQGAGETQYF.

The rearrangement joins TRBV4-1 to TRBJ1-1; D not certain. The germline V gene has CDR1 MGHRA and CDR2 YSYEKL. The length of the CDR3 is 13 residues. Trimming removed 1 base at V and 2 bases at J, with 5 bases between. The CDR3 DNA follows: TGCGCCAGCAGCCAAGTTACTAACACTGAAGCTTTCTTT. Translating gives CASSQVTNTEAFF.

The chain recombines TRBV10-1 with TRBJ2-1, with 9 bases matching TRBD2. V lost 0 bases to trimming and J lost 6 bases; unmatched junction nucleotides: 3. Germline V gene sequence: CDR1 WNHNN, CDR2 SYGVQD (reference sequence). This CDR3 region has 15 residues. The CDR3 sequence: CASSESWREGNEQFF. CDR3 nucleotide sequence: TGCGCCAGCAGTGAGTCTTGGCGGGAGGGCAATGAGCAGTTCTTC.

The J gene is TRBJ1-1, the V gene TRBV18; possible D gene TRBD1, 6 bases. V dropped 3 bases and J dropped 5 bases, with 10 bases sitting between them. The length of the CDR3 is 13 residues. CDR1 is KGHSH and CDR2 is LQKENI in the germline V gene. The CDR3 DNA reads as TGTGCCAGCTCACCCTTACAGGGTACTGAAGCTTTCTTT. Its protein product is CASSPLQGTEAFF.

The rearrangement links TRBV14 to TRBJ1-3; the D is unclear. Per the germline V gene, CDR1 is SGHDN and CDR2 is FVKESK. The CDR3 sequence is 14 residues long. V was clipped by 3 bases and J by 0 bases, with 6 bases between them. The CDR3 here is CASSQLSSGNTIYF. The CDR3 DNA sequence: TGTGCCAGCAGCCAGTTGAGCTCTGGAAACACCATATATTTT.